This T cell receptor (beta chain) was identified in a study of blood T cell repertoires in COVID-19. Study-level background: Samples representing acute and convalescent COVID-19 were sourced from the United States, Italy and Spain. The analysed material was cDNA or gDNA that came from T cells, B-cell-depleted T cells, or PBMCs.

Per germline, CDR1 GTSNPN and CDR2 SVGIG (reference sequence). This CDR3 spans 12 amino acids. The V gene end was trimmed by 7 bases and the J gene end by 7 bases; junction bases not matched to a gene: 8. In the authors' methods: For nucleated cells, counts were estimated from reference gene primer amplification. Sequenced by immunoSEQ multiplex PCR; TCRdb stores in-frame clones only, minus some. V, J and clone size are those of that table, while D and trimming were read from the DNA. Seen here are approximately 130,000 clones, approximately 89% observed once, and the top ten hold around 4%. Input material: peripheral blood. This clonotype originated in a human donor in a cohort sampled during active COVID-19. This chain links TRBV30 with TRBJ2-5, with 8 positions matching TRBD2. This CDR3 reads CASSGGGSTQYF. CDR3 DNA: TGTGCCTCCTCGGGGGGGGGTTCGACCCAGTACTTC.